The entry that follows covers one T cell receptor beta chain sequence. The V gene's germline CDR1 is SGHRS and CDR2 YFSETQ. The CDR3 spans 14 residues. The trim removed 5 bases at V and 5 bases at J, leaving 8 bases unmatched. Sequenced by immunoSEQ multiplex PCR; TCRdb stores in-frame clones only, minus some. The sample has around 370,000 clones; approximately 91% are singletons. This entry comes from a study of blood T cell repertoires in COVID-19. The specimen was peripheral blood. The sequence derives from a woman between 70 and 85 years old with COVID-19, enrolled during active disease. This chain connects TRBV5-1 to TRBJ2-5; 8 nucleotides align to TRBD2. The CDR3 bases are TGCGCCAGCAGGAACGGGGGGGCCGCCGAGACCCAGTACTTC. Translating it yields CASRNGGAAETQYF.